The 19 T cell receptor beta chains presented below share a single source sample, sequenced in a study of CD8 T cells in Susac syndrome. After extraction with the RNeasy kit, about 0.5 to 1 ug of the RNA was reverse transcribed using random hexamers. TCRdb reprocessed the immunoSEQ multiplex PCR reads with MiXCR, giving one entry per CDR3 protein. This table has over 130,000 distinct CDR3 sequences, around 93% appearing once. Sequencing was performed on CD4+ T cells from PBMCs. Every receptor here comes from a human donor with Susac syndrome.

This clonotype appeared a single time. V usage is TRBV5-1 and J usage is TRBJ1-1; D is unclear. Between the trimmed V and J ends, which lost 5 bases and 1 base, there was a span of 9 bases. CDR1 SGHRS and CDR2 YFSETQ come from the germline V gene. This CDR3 contains 13 residues. CDR3 region: CASRFSENTEAFF. For the CDR3, the DNA is TGCGCCAGCAGGTTCTCTGAGAACACTGAAGCTTTCTTT.

V is TRBV6-5 and J is TRBJ1-1; 9 bases line up with TRBD1. This CDR3 is built from 13 residues. With 5 bases clipped from V and 9 bases from J, the junction kept 7 bases outside the gene matches. CDR1 is MNHEY and CDR2 is SVGAGI in the germline V gene. In DNA, the CDR3 is TGTGCCAGCAGTCCCGGGACAGGGTTGAAAGCTTTCTTT. This encodes CASSPGTGLKAFF.

This chain uses TRBV30 with TRBJ2-1; TRBD2 might be the D (6 bases). The CDR3 consists of 15 residues. Trimming left V 0 bases short and J 4 bases short, with 13 bases between. The germline V gene encodes CDR1 GTSNPN and CDR2 SVGIG (reference sequence). CDR3 nucleotides: TGTGCCTGGAGTGTCGATAGCGGAGCTTACAATGAGCAGTTCTTC. It codes for CAWSVDSGAYNEQFF.

This chain links TRBV4-1 with TRBJ1-2; no clear D gene. The CDR3 loop spans 15 amino acids. The V gene lost 0 bases and the J gene lost 3 bases, with 11 bases spanning the gap. Per the germline V gene, CDR1 is MGHRA and CDR2 is YSYEKL. The CDR3: CASSQDDGGYYGYTF. CDR3 DNA sequence: TGCGCCAGCAGCCAAGATGACGGCGGGTACTATGGCTACACCTTC.

The chain combines TRBV27 with TRBJ2-3, with TRBD2 matching 9 bases. V gave up 5 bases and J gave up 2 bases; unmatched junction bases: 5. Germline V gene lookup returns CDR1 MNHEY and CDR2 SMNVEV (reference sequence). The CDR3 is 15 amino acids. The CDR3 is CASSPLAGFTDTQYF. In DNA, the CDR3 is TGTGCCAGCAGTCCTCTAGCGGGATTCACAGATACGCAGTATTTT.

This chain connects TRBV5-1 to TRBJ1-1; TRBD1 might be the D (6 bases). The V end was cut by 4 bases, the J end by 6 bases, with 16 bases between. The CDR3 contains 14 residues. Germline values: CDR1 SGHRS, CDR2 YFSETQ. The CDR3 DNA sequence: TGCGCCAGCAGCGGCCAAGGTGGGGGCGCTGAAGCTTTCTTT. Translation gives CASSGQGGGAEAFF.

This rearrangement joins TRBV12-3 or TRBV12-4 to TRBJ2-5, with D possibly being TRBD1 or TRBD2 (5 bases each). The CDR3 is 15 amino acids. V lost 5 bases, J lost 5 bases, and 18 bases lay in between. This chain's CDR3 is CASSNRQGPRETQYF. CDR3 sequence (DNA): TGTGCCAGCAGTAATCGGCAGGGACCGAGGGAGACCCAGTACTTC.

The chain uses TRBV19 and TRBJ2-1; TRBD2 matches at 8 bases. V trimming: 5 bases; J trimming: 9 bases; junction bases outside the gene matches: 9. There are 14 residues in the CDR3. The germline V gene has CDR1 LNHDA and CDR2 SQIVND (reference sequence). Written as DNA, the CDR3 is TGTGCCAGTAGTCCTATGGGTAGCGGGGTTGAGCAGTTCTTC. Protein: CASSPMGSGVEQFF.

The rearrangement uses TRBV12-3 or TRBV12-4 and TRBJ1-5; D perhaps matches TRBD1 (5 bases). With 5 bases removed from V and 4 bases from J, the gap between germline ends came to 12 bases. The CDR3 runs 14 residues. The CDR3: CASSPTEGNQPQHF. CDR3 DNA sequence: TGTGCCAGCAGTCCAACCGAGGGGAATCAGCCCCAGCATTTT.

V is TRBV12-3 or TRBV12-4 and J is TRBJ1-1; D gene unclear. There are 12 residues in the CDR3. The V end lost 6 bases, the J end lost 8 bases, and 13 bases lay between the germline ends. In DNA form, the CDR3 reads TGTGCCAGCAGACACGTCGCAGCCGAAGCTTTCTTT. Its protein product is CASRHVAAEAFF.

The gene calls are TRBV18 and TRBJ2-5; D is unclear. CDR1 and CDR2 (germline): KGHSH, LQKENI. This CDR3 has 12 residues. The V and J ends lost 6 bases and 4 bases respectively, with 9 bases between them. The CDR3 sequence is CASSPIRETQYF. The CDR3 nucleotides are TGTGCCAGCTCCCCAATCCGAGAGACCCAGTACTTC. The variable domain in full, with the rest retrieved from reference TRBV18 and TRBJ2-5, is NAGVMQNPRHLVRRRGQEARLRCSPMKGHSHVYWYRQLPEEGLKFMVYLQKENIIDESGMPKERFSAEFPKEGPSILRIQQVVRGDSAAYFCASSPIRETQYFGPGTRLLVL.

This chain joins TRBV9 and TRBJ2-5; D unclear. CDR1 is SGDLS and CDR2 is YYNGEE in the germline V gene. This CDR3 spans 13 amino acids. Trimming removed 0 bases from V and 5 bases from J, with 8 bases in between. CDR3 protein: CASSVGTRETQYF. In DNA form, the CDR3 reads TGTGCCAGCAGCGTAGGCACAAGGGAGACCCAGTACTTC.

The V call is TRBV5-1, the J call TRBJ2-3, with D possibly TRBD1 on 6 matching bases. Germline loops: CDR1 SGHRS, CDR2 YFSETQ. The CDR3 totals 17 residues. Trimming took 0 bases from V and 1 from J, leaving 15 bases between them. The chain's CDR3 is CASSLESHAGGTDTQYF. The CDR3 bases are TGCGCCAGCAGCTTGGAGTCCCACGCAGGGGGCACAGATACGCAGTATTTT.

J is TRBJ2-7 and V is TRBV5-1; D unclear. Germline-derived CDR1 and CDR2 are SGHRS and YFSETQ. The CDR3 length is 12 residues. V was pared by 3 bases and J by 7 bases, with 11 bases between. The CDR3 DNA reads TGCGCCAGCAGCTCCCCGGGTAGGGAGCAGTACTTC. The encoded protein is CASSSPGREQYF. Using reference TRBV5-1 and TRBJ2-7 for the parts outside the CDR3, the full variable domain is KAGVTQTPRYLIKTRGQQVTLSCSPISGHRSVSWYQQTPGQGLQFLFEYFSETQRNKGNFPGRFSGRQFSNSRSEMNVSTLELGDSALYLCASSSPGREQYFGPGTRLTVT.

The chain employs TRBV20-1 and TRBJ1-2, with 9 bases lining up with TRBD1. Germline trimming cut 5 bases from V and 7 bases from J; bases unmatched to any gene: 11. Germline lookup yields CDR1 DFQATT and CDR2 SNEGSKA (reference sequence). The CDR3 consists of 14 residues. CDR3 sequence reads: CSASRRQGQGGYTF. CDR3 nucleotides: TGCAGTGCTTCTCGCCGGCAGGGACAGGGTGGCTACACCTTC.

This sequence joins TRBV20-1 and TRBJ2-7; 8 nucleotides align to TRBD1. This CDR3 is 14 amino acids long. The V segment lost 1 base and the J segment 5 bases; nucleotides outside the gene matches: 7. CDR1 and CDR2 (germline): DFQATT, SNEGSKA (reference sequence). The CDR3: CSARGTGYPDEQYF. The DNA for the CDR3 is TGCAGTGCTAGAGGGACAGGGTATCCGGACGAGCAGTACTTC.

The chain joins TRBV10-3 to TRBJ2-5; the match to TRBD1 covers 11 bases. The germline V gene encodes CDR1 ENHRY and CDR2 SYGVKD. V dropped 0 bases and J dropped 4; count of bases not matched to a gene: 7. CDR3 length: 17 amino acids. CDR3 sequence: CAISESRGQGARETQYF. The CDR3 bases are TGTGCCATCAGTGAGTCCCGTGGACAGGGGGCAAGAGAGACCCAGTACTTC.

This chain links TRBV7-9 with TRBJ2-7; D ambiguous. Germline CDR1 reads SEHNR; CDR2 reads FQNEAQ (reference sequence). The CDR3 has 15 amino acids. V was trimmed by 5 bases and J by 3 bases, leaving 17 bases between them. The CDR3 nucleotides read TGTGCCAGCAGCCCCGGCAAGGGCCCCCACTACGAGCAGTACTTC. The encoded protein is CASSPGKGPHYEQYF. Together with reference TRBV7-9 and TRBJ2-7, the CDR3 gives the full variable domain: DTGVSQNPRHKITKRGQNVTFRCDPISEHNRLYWYRQTLGQGPEFLTYFQNEAQLEKSRLLSDRFSAERPKGSFSTLEIQRTEQGDSAMYLCASSPGKGPHYEQYFGPGTRLTVT.

The chain recombines TRBV20-1 with TRBJ2-3; possible D gene TRBD2, 5 bases. Germline CDR1 and CDR2: DFQATT and SNEGSKA (reference sequence). V shed 3 bases and J shed 2 bases, with 6 bases lying between them. The CDR3 length is 12 residues. The CDR3: CSARTITDTQYF. The CDR3 DNA reads TGCAGTGCTAGGACTATCACAGATACGCAGTATTTT.